This TCR beta chain was profiled in a study of persistence of HIV-infected CD4 T cells (TCRdb year 2020). For context, the study as a whole: CMV- and HIV-1 Gag-responding CD4+ T cells were isolated from ART-treated individuals so that antigen-driven clonal expansion of HIV-1-infected cells could be examined. The median time the participants had spent on suppressive ART was 7 to 9 years. Apart from a couple of participants who underwent leukapheresis at a single time point, peripheral blood samples of up to about 180 mL were collected from participants at multiple time points. The clonality of all cells in each sorted population was assessed by TCRbeta sequencing, whereas the clonality of infected cells was assessed by proviral sequencing. In the cross-participant TCR cluster analysis, roughly eight participants were included for CMV and 7 participants were included for Gag. Overall study results and their limits: Bulk TCR analyses could not be limited to the rare CMV-responding cells that actually contained HIV-1 proviruses. Significantly lower TCRbeta richness was observed in CMV- and Gag-responding cells than in anti-CD3/anti-CD28-responding cells, and higher oligoclonality was observed in CMV-responding cells than in CD3/CD28-stimulated and Gag-responding cells. Enrichment of degenerate expanded CDR3beta sequences was found in antigen-responding cells, suggesting convergent selection of CD4+ responses to CMV and Gag. A correlation was observed between TCR oligoclonality and proviral oligoclonality within the same sorted populations. Few individuals were included in the study, and only a limited range of antigens was tested.

This clone showed up just a few times. Which antigen it targets is not known. Per-base qualities were not stored, and no clone one base away is much larger. The immunoSEQ hsTCRB assay version 4, run in survey mode, was used to sequence TCRbeta repertoires from genomic DNA. For TCRbeta sequencing, genomic DNA was diluted to around 9.6 ng/uL, and up to 1 ug was used per sample. The study's processing was this. TCRbeta data were analyzed in ImmunoSeq Analyzer 3.0, with diversity computed on productive nucleotide rearrangements. Lower-bound TCR diversity was estimated with the improved Chao index, and clonality with the Gini coefficient using the Immunarch R package. Nucleotide rearrangements that differed but encoded the same CDR3beta amino acid sequence were counted as separate clonotypes. Differential abundance analysis identified TCRbeta sequences significantly enriched in antigen-responding cells relative to anti-CD3/anti-CD28-activated cells. GLIPH2 clustered TCRs by predicted peptide-MHC specificity, both within individual participants and across merged participant data sets. Drawn from immuneACCESS, this table holds only the in-frame rearrangements with V and J called that TCRdb kept. Clones are partly lost; checked studies trace under half to an unresolved V gene and leave the rest unexplained. The DNA was the basis for D and trimming; V, J and clone size are from that table. The sample table records 25,000 to 30,000 clones; more than 75% of these occur just once. The top ten clones comprise 0.65% to 0.85% of the sample.

Per the publication, the treatment or condition label means: suppressive antiretroviral therapy. Lysates of CMV-infected fibroblasts at about 9.3 ug/mL were used to stimulate the cells. Nonresponding CD40L-negative CD69-negative CD45RO-high memory CD4+ T cells were sorted as memory populations depleted of antigen-responding cells. Participants were HIV-1-infected adults who started suppressive ART during chronic infection. For at least 4 years, the participants' plasma HIV-1 RNA had been undetectable, below 50 copies/mL. To be included, participants needed a CD4+ T cell count above 400 cells/uL and a positive CMV serology. Before stimulation, PBMCs were isolated using density centrifugation and depleted of CD8+ T cells. Stimulation of CD8-depleted PBMCs was carried out for approximately 17 hours with anti-CD28/CD49d costimulation, CD40-blocking antibody and enfuvirtide, to prevent new infections. Sorting was done on either a Beckman Coulter MoFlo Legacy or an XDP sorter, and propidium iodide was used to exclude dead cells. For samples with more than one million cells, genomic DNA was extracted with the QIAamp DNA Mini Kit, and for all other samples the Quick-DNA Microprep Kit was used.

V is cut by 2 bases and J by 9 bases, and the space between the germline ends is 21 bases. The CDR3 sequence holds 16 residues, the cysteine and phenylalanine included. Just CDR3 DNA is preserved here, 48 bases in frame from base 1. The germline V gene provides CDR1 SGHTS and CDR2 YDEGEE. This chain is built from TRBV5-8 and TRBJ1-5, and the D gene may be TRBD1, 5 bases matching. This TCR came from an adult woman with HIV who was CMV-seropositive. The input for sequencing was CD4+ T cells sorted from PBMCs after roughly 20-hour stimulation, taken from a patient who received antiretroviral therapy. The cell subset or site label of this sample denotes: CD40L-CD69- CD45RO-high memory CD4 T cells not responding to CMV lysate. The CDR3 is CASSFHTGRDIGPQHF. The DNA sequence is as follows: TGTGCCAGCAGCTTCCACACGGGACGGGATATTGGGCCCCAGCATTTT. The variable domain in full, with residues beyond the CDR3 obtained from the reference TRBV5-8 and TRBJ1-5 genes, is EAGVTQSPTHLIKTRGQQATLRCSPISGHTSVYWYQQALGLGLQFLLWYDEGEERNRGNFPPRFSGRQFPNYSSELNVNALELEDSALYLCASSFHTGRDIGPQHFGDGTRLSIL.